Below, one TCR beta chain is given with its context. The antigen remains undetermined. The CDR3 is made up of 15 amino acids. V lost 5 bases and J 4 bases, leaving 17 bases between the germline ends. The V gene's germline CDR1 is MNHEY and CDR2 SMNVEV (reference sequence). The sample comes from a study of shared clonotypes between healthy human individuals. Points from the study as a whole: Clonotypes not shared had lower generation probabilities than those common to all four donors.

This table comes from immunoSEQ multiplex PCR, and its TCRdb copy is limited to in-frame clones, with some not included. The data hold about 2.2 million clones, with 85% to 95% observed a single time. CD45RO-negative, CCR7-positively selected cells formed the naive CD8 fraction, excluding terminally differentiated effector memory CD45RA+ cells. This sequence was found in a man aged 18 to 30 in good health. Some clones in this sample may be carry-over from other donors' samples. The rearrangement joins TRBV27 to TRBJ1-2; D possibly corresponds to TRBD1 (6 bases). The sequencing sample was made of naive CD8+ T cells from PBMCs. This CDR3 is CASSPRTAPLYGYTF. CDR3 nucleotide sequence: TGTGCCAGCAGTCCGAGGACAGCCCCACTCTATGGCTACACCTTC.